The rows below give T cell receptor beta chains drawn from one sample of a study of blood T cells in healthy people across ages. One entry per CDR3 protein, called by TCRdb with MiXCR from the 5' RACE reads. The sample comprises over 450,000 distinct CDR3 sequences, more than 20% of which are singletons, and just over 8.5% rests with the top ten. This same sample was also taken into another study, of T cells of mothers and their children.

Sequencing was done on a sample of blood. These TCRs come from a boy younger than 18 in good health. Both conserved end residues are part of each CDR3. The D gene is left open where the match is weak. Size is omitted from some rows. Given values are once, few, many or a class for expanded clones.

d_call: -
v_call: TRBV6-6
j_call: TRBJ1-5
clone_size: few
cdr3_aa: CASSYSSGTGGPQHF
cdr3_nt: TGTGCCAGCAGTTACTCATCCGGGACGGGCGGGCCCCAGCATTTT

d_call: -
v_call: TRBV7-9
j_call: TRBJ2-1
clone_size: many
cdr3_aa: CASSLVAGNNEQFF
cdr3_nt: TGTGCCAGCAGCTTAGTTGCAGGGAACAATGAGCAGTTCTTC

d_call: -
v_call: TRBV6-6
j_call: TRBJ1-5
clone_size: few
cdr3_aa: CASRQTNQPQHF
cdr3_nt: TGTGCCAGCAGACAGACCAATCAGCCCCAGCATTTT

d_call: -
v_call: TRBV3-1
j_call: TRBJ2-7
clone_size: -
cdr3_aa: CASSQDQGGGYEQYF
cdr3_nt: TGTGCCAGCAGCCAAGATCAGGGGGGAGGCTACGAGCAGTACTTC

d_call: -
v_call: TRBV9
j_call: TRBJ1-3
clone_size: few
cdr3_aa: CASRGPSGNTIYF
cdr3_nt: TGTGCCAGCAGGGGCCCGTCAGGAAACACCATATATTTT

d_call: -
v_call: TRBV7-3
j_call: TRBJ2-5
clone_size: -
cdr3_aa: CASSLMAAETQYF
cdr3_nt: TGTGCCAGCAGCTTAATGGCTGCGGAGACCCAGTACTTC

d_call: TRBD1
v_call: TRBV7-9
j_call: TRBJ2-1
clone_size: few
cdr3_aa: CASSSDRGGNEQFF
cdr3_nt: TGTGCCAGCAGCTCGGACAGGGGCGGCAATGAGCAGTTCTTC

d_call: -
v_call: TRBV9
j_call: TRBJ2-6
clone_size: -
cdr3_aa: CASSSSCSGANVLTF
cdr3_nt: TGTGCCAGCAGCTCGAGTTGCTCTGGGGCCAACGTCCTGACTTTC

d_call: -
v_call: TRBV20-1
j_call: TRBJ2-5
clone_size: few
cdr3_aa: CSAVNVETQYF
cdr3_nt: TGCAGTGCGGTTAACGTAGAGACCCAGTACTTC

d_call: -
v_call: TRBV2
j_call: TRBJ1-5
clone_size: -
cdr3_aa: CASSGRGNSNQPQHF
cdr3_nt: TGTGCCAGCAGCGGTCGGGGGAATAGCAATCAGCCCCAGCATTTT

d_call: -
v_call: TRBV2
j_call: TRBJ2-5
clone_size: -
cdr3_aa: CASTGDRRTQYF
cdr3_nt: TGTGCCAGCACAGGGGACCGACGGACCCAGTACTTC

d_call: -
v_call: TRBV3-1
j_call: TRBJ2-7
clone_size: few
cdr3_aa: CASSRAGPYEQYF
cdr3_nt: TGTGCCAGCAGCCGGGCAGGACCCTACGAGCAGTACTTC

d_call: -
v_call: TRBV6-5
j_call: TRBJ2-7
clone_size: -
cdr3_aa: CASSYHFEGPYEQYF
cdr3_nt: TGTGCCAGCAGCTACCACTTTGAGGGGCCCTACGAGCAGTACTTC

d_call: -
v_call: TRBV7-9
j_call: TRBJ1-5
clone_size: -
cdr3_aa: CASDRGGSNQPQQF
cdr3_nt: TGTGCCAGCGATAGAGGGGGGAGCAATCAGCCCCAGCAATTT

d_call: TRBD2
v_call: TRBV20-1
j_call: TRBJ2-7
clone_size: few
cdr3_aa: CSARDTNPTSGGVYEQYF
cdr3_nt: TGCAGTGCTAGAGATACAAACCCGACTAGCGGGGGGGTCTACGAGCAGTACTTC

d_call: TRBD2
v_call: TRBV3-1
j_call: TRBJ2-3
clone_size: few
cdr3_aa: CASSQSGRAADTQYF
cdr3_nt: TGTGCCAGCAGCCAAAGCGGGAGGGCGGCAGATACGCAGTATTTT

d_call: -
v_call: TRBV20-1
j_call: TRBJ2-3
clone_size: few
cdr3_aa: CSALGGGNTDTQYF
cdr3_nt: TGCAGTGCCCTAGGGGGGGGTAACACAGATACGCAGTATTTT

d_call: -
v_call: TRBV7-9
j_call: TRBJ2-1
clone_size: -
cdr3_aa: CASSPDSSYNEQFF
cdr3_nt: TGTGCCAGCAGCCCGGACAGCTCCTACAATGAGCAGTTCTTC

d_call: -
v_call: TRBV9
j_call: TRBJ2-2
clone_size: -
cdr3_aa: CASSVEARSTGELFF
cdr3_nt: TGTGCCAGCAGCGTAGAGGCTAGGAGCACCGGGGAGCTGTTTTTT

d_call: TRBD2
v_call: TRBV7-2
j_call: TRBJ2-3
clone_size: few
cdr3_aa: CASSPRLAGGADTQYF
cdr3_nt: TGTGCCAGCAGCCCGAGACTAGCGGGGGGGGCAGATACGCAGTATTTT

d_call: -
v_call: TRBV7-8
j_call: TRBJ1-4
clone_size: few
cdr3_aa: CASSSRRGPYEKLSF
cdr3_nt: TGTGCCAGCAGCTCACGACGGGGCCCTTATGAAAAACTGTCTTTT

d_call: -
v_call: TRBV28
j_call: TRBJ2-3
clone_size: few
cdr3_aa: CASSLRALPWAWDTQYF
cdr3_nt: TGTGCCAGCAGTTTGCGTGCCCTACCGTGGGCGTGGGATACGCAGTATTTT